The clone carrying this T cell receptor (beta chain) was picked up a small number of times. The data were produced by immunoSEQ multiplex PCR, yet TCRdb's version contains in-frame clones alone and is incomplete. The table has under 350,000 clones, around nine tenths seen once. The sample originates from a study of shared clonotypes between healthy human individuals. CDR1 is SEHNR and CDR2 is FQNEAQ in the germline V gene (reference sequence). Trimming left V 4 bases short and J 7 bases short, with 19 bases between. The CDR3 consists of 16 residues. The source of this sequence is a man aged 18-30 years in good health. V is TRBV7-9 and J is TRBJ1-4, with D hard to call. The sequenced sample consisted of memory CD8+ T cells sorted from blood. The subset is: CD45RO+ cells pooled with CCR7-negative TemRA cells. CDR3 sequence (DNA): TGTGCCAGCAGCTCCTGGCTCTTGGAGGGAGGTGAAAAACTGTTTTTT. It translates to CASSSWLLEGGEKLFF.